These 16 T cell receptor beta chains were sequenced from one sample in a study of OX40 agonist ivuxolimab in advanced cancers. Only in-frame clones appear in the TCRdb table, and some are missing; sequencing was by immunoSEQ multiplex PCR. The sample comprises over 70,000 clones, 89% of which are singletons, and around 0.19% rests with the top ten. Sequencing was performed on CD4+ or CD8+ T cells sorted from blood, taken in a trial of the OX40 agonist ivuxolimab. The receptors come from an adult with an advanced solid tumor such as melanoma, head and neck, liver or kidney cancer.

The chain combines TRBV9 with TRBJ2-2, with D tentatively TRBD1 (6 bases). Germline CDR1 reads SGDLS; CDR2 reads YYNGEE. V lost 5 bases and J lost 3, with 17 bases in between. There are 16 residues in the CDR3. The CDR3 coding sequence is TGTGCCAGCAGTCCGCCTGGGGGCCGGGACACCGGGGAGCTGTTTTTT. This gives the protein CASSPPGGRDTGELFF. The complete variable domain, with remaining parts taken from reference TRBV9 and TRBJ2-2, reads DSGVTQTPKHLITATGQRVTLRCSPRSGDLSVYWYQQSLDQGLQFLIQYYNGEERAKGNILERFSAQQFPDLHSELNLSSLELGDSALYFCASSPPGGRDTGELFFGEGSRLTVL.

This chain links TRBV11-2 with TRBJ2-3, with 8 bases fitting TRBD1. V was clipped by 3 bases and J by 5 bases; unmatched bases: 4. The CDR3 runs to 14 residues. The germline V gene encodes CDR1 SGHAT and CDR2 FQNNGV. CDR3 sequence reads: CASSFRTGIDTQYF. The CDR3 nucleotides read TGTGCCAGCAGCTTCCGGACAGGGATAGATACGCAGTATTTT.

CDR3 in amino acids: CASLEIDLLLGGSNEQFF. As DNA, the CDR3 is TGTGCCAGCCTGGAGATTGACTTGCTCCTAGGGGGATCGAATGAGCAGTTCTTC. J is TRBJ2-1 and V is TRBV21-1; the DNA was not compared with TRBD1, the D call given in the table. TRBV21-1 is a known pseudogene. The CDR3 is made up of 18 amino acids.

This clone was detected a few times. CDR3 sequence (DNA): TGCGCCAGCAGCCCAGGGGGCGCAGATACGCAGTATTTT. The encoded protein is CASSPGGADTQYF. The V and J genes are TRBV5-1 and TRBJ2-3; 8 bases map to TRBD1. The trim removed 4 bases at V and 4 bases at J, leaving 2 bases unmatched. The length of the CDR3 is 13 residues. Germline CDR1 reads SGHRS; CDR2 reads YFSETQ.

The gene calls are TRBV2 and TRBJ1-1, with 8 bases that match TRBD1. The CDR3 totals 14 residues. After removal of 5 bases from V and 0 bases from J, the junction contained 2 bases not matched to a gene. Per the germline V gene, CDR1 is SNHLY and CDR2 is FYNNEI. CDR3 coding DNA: TGTGCCAGCAGTAGACAGGGGTTGAACACTGAAGCTTTCTTT. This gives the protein CASSRQGLNTEAFF.

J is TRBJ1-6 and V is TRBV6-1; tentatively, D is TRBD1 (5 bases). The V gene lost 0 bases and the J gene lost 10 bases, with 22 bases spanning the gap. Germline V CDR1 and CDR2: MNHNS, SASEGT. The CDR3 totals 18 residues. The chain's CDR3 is CASSEAGQGPLLWSPLHF. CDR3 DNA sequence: TGTGCCAGCAGTGAAGCGGGGCAGGGTCCCCTACTATGGTCACCCCTCCACTTT.

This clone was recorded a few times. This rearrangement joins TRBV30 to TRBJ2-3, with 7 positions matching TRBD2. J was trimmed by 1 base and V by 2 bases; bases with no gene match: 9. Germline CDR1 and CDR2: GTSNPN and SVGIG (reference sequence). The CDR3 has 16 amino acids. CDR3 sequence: CAWSRSAGAGTDTQYF. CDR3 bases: TGTGCCTGGAGTCGTTCGGCGGGAGCAGGCACAGATACGCAGTATTTT.

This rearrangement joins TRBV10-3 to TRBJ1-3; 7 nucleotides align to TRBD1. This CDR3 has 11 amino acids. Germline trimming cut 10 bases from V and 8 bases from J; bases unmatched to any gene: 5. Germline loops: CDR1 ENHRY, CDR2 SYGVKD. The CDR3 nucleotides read TGTGCCACCGGACAGGCGGACACCATATATTTT. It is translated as CATGQADTIYF.

The CDR3 here is CASGLPTSGGFTDTQYF. The CDR3 nucleotides read TGTGCTAGTGGTTTGCCGACTAGCGGGGGATTCACAGATACGCAGTATTTT. J is TRBJ2-3 and V is TRBV12-5; 12 bases fit TRBD2. The CDR3 has 17 residues. Germline trimming cut 2 bases from V and 2 bases from J; bases unmatched to any gene: 5. The germline gives CDR1 LGHNT, CDR2 FRNRAP. Full variable domain (outside the CDR3, taken from reference TRBV12-5 and TRBJ2-3): DARVTQTPRHKVTEMGQEVTMRCQPILGHNTVFWYRQTMMQGLELLAYFRNRAPLDDSGMPKDRFSAEMPDATLATLKIQPSEPRDSAVYFCASGLPTSGGFTDTQYFGPGTRLTVL.

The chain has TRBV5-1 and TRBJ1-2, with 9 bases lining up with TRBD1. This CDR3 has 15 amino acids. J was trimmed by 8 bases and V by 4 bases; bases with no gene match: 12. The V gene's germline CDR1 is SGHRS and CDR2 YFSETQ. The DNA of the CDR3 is TGCGCCAGCAGCCCCCGAGGGACAGGGCCCAGCGGCTACACCTTC. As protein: CASSPRGTGPSGYTF.

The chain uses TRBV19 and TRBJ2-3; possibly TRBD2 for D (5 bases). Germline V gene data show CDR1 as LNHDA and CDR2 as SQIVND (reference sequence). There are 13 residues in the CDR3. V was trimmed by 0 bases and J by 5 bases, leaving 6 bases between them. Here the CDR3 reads CASSIDRGDTQYF. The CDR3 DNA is TGTGCCAGTAGTATAGACCGGGGAGATACGCAGTATTTT.

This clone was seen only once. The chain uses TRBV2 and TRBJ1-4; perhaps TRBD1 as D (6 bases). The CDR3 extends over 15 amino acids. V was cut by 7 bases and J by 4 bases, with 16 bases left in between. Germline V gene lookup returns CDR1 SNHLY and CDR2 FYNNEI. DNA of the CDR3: TGTGCCAGCACCGAAGGGGGATCTGGTAATGAAAAACTGTTTTTT. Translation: CASTEGGSGNEKLFF.

CDR3 amino acids: CASSHLAGGGTDTQYF. DNA for the CDR3: TGCGCCAGCAGCCACCTAGCGGGGGGGGGCACAGATACGCAGTATTTT. The J gene is TRBJ2-3, the V gene TRBV4-3; TRBD2 matches at 12 bases. The CDR3 length is 16 residues. V gave up 3 bases and J gave up 1 base; unmatched junction bases: 2. CDR1 and CDR2 from the germline V gene are LGHNA and YSLEER.

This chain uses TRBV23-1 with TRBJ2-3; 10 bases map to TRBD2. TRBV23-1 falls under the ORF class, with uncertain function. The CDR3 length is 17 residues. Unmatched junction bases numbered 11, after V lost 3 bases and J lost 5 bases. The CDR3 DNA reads TGCGCCAGCAGTCATCGGGCTAGCGGGAGCGAGAGAGATACGCAGTATTTT. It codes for CASSHRASGSERDTQYF.

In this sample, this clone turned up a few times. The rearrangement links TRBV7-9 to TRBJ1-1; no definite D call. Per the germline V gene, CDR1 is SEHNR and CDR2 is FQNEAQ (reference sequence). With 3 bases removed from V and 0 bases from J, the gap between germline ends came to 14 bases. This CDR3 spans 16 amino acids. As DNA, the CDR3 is TGTGCCAGCAGCTTCCCGAAAGGGTCGATGAACACTGAAGCTTTCTTT. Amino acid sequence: CASSFPKGSMNTEAFF.

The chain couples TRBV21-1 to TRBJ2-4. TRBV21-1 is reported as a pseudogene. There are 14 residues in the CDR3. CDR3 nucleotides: TGTGCCAGCTCCACCGGCCAGAACAAAAACATTCAGTACTTC. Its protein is CASSTGQNKNIQYF.